The present T cell receptor beta chain was sequenced within a study of blood T cell repertoires in COVID-19. TCRdb keeps only in-frame clones here, not all; method: immunoSEQ multiplex PCR. The data hold hundreds of thousands of clones, with more than 85% observed a single time. Sequencing input: PBMCs or T cells enriched from blood (not recorded which). The sequence came from a woman aged 55-70 years who had recovered from COVID-19.

In DNA, the CDR3 is TGTGCCAGCAGCTTAATGGCTAGCGGGGGCCTCAACACCGGGGAGCTGTTTTTT. Translation gives CASSLMASGGLNTGELFF. The chain couples TRBV7-2 to TRBJ2-2, with 10 positions matching TRBD2. This CDR3 contains 18 residues. Germline assignment: CDR1 SGHTA and CDR2 FQGNSA. With 2 bases clipped from V and 2 bases from J, the junction kept 8 bases outside the gene matches. Together with reference TRBV7-2 and TRBJ2-2, the CDR3 gives the full variable domain: GAGVSQSPSNKVTEKGKDVELRCDPISGHTALYWYRQSLGQGLEFLIYFQGNSAPDKSGLPSDRFSAERTGGSVSTLTIQRTQQEDSAVYLCASSLMASGGLNTGELFFGEGSRLTVL.